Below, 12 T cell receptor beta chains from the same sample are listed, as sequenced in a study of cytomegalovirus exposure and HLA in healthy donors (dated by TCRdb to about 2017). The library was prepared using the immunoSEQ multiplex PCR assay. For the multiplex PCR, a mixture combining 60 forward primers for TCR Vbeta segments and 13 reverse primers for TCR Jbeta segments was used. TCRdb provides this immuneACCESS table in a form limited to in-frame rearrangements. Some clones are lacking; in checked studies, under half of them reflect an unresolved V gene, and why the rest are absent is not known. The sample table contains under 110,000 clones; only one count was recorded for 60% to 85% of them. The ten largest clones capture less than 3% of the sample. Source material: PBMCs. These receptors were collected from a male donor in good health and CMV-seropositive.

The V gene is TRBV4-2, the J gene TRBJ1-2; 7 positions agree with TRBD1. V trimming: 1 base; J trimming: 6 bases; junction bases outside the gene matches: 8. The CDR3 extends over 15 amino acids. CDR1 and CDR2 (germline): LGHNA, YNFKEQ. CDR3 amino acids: CASSQAYRGFDGYTF. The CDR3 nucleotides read TGTGCCAGCAGCCAAGCCTACAGGGGTTTTGATGGCTACACCTTC.

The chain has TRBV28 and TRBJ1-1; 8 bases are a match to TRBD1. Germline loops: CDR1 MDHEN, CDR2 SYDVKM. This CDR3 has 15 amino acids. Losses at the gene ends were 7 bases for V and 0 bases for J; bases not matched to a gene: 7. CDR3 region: CASNPTGGMNTEAFF. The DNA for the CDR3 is TGTGCCAGCAACCCAACAGGGGGAATGAACACTGAAGCTTTCTTT.

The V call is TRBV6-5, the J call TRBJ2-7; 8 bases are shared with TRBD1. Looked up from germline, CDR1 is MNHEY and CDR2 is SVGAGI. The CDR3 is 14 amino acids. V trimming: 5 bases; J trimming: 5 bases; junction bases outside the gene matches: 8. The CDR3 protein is CASSVDRGGNEQYF. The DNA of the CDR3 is TGTGCCAGCAGTGTTGACAGGGGAGGAAACGAGCAGTACTTC.

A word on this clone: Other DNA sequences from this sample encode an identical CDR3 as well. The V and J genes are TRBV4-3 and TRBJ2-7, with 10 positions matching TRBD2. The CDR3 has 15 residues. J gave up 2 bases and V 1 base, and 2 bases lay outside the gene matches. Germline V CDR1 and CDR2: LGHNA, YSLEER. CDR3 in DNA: TGCGCCAGCAGCCAAGCACTAGCGGGACCCTACGAGCAGTACTTC. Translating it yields CASSQALAGPYEQYF.

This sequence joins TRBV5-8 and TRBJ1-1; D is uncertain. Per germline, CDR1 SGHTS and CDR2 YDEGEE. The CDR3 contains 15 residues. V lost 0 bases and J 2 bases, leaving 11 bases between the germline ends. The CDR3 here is CASSLGPTGNTEAFF. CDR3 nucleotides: TGTGCCAGCAGCTTGGGACCGACGGGAAACACTGAAGCTTTCTTT.

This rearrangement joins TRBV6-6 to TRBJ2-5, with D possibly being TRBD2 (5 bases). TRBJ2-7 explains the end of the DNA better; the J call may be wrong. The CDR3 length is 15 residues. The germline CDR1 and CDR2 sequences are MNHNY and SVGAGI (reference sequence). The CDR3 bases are TGTGCCAGCAGTTACTCCAGCTGGGCGGGCTACGAGCAGTACTTC. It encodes CASSYSSWAGYEQYF.

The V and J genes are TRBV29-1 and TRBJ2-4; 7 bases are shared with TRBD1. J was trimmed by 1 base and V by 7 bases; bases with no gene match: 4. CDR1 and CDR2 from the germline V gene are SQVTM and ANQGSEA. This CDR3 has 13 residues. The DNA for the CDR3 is TGCAGCGGTTTGGACAGGGCCAAAAACATTCAGTACTTC. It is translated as CSGLDRAKNIQYF.

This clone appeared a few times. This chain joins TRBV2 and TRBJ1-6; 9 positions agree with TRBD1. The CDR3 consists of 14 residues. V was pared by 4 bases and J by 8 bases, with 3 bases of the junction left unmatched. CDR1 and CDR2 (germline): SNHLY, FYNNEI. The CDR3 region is CASSVGTGYSPLHF. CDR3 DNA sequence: TGTGCCAGCAGTGTCGGGACAGGGTATTCACCCCTCCACTTT.

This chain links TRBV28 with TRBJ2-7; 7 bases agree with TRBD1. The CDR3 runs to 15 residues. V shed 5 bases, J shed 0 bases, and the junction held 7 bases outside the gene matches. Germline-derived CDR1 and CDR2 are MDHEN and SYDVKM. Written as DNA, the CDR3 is TGTGCCAGCAGTGGGGACAGTACAAACTCCTACGAGCAGTACTTC. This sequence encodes CASSGDSTNSYEQYF. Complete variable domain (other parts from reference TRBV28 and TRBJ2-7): DVKVTQSSRYLVKRTGEKVFLECVQDMDHENMFWYRQDPGLGLRLIYFSYDVKMKEKGDIPEGYSVSREKKERFSLILESASTNQTSMYLCASSGDSTNSYEQYFGPGTRLTVT.

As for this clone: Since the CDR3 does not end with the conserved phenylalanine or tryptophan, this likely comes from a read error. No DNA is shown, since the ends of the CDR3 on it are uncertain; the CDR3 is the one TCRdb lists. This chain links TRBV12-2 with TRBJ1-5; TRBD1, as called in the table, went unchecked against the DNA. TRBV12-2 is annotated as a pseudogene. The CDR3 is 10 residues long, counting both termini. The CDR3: CASRLDSPRG.

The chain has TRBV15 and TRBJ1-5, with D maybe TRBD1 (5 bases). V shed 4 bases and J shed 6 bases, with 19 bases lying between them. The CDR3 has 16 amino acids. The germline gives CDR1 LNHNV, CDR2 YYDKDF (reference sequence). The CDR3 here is CATSTGGGASAQPQHF. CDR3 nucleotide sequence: TGTGCCACCAGCACCGGAGGCGGGGCGTCGGCTCAGCCCCAGCATTTT.

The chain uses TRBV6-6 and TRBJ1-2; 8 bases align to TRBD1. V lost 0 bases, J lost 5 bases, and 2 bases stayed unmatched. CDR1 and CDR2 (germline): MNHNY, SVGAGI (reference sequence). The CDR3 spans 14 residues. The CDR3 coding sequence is TGTGCCAGCAGTTACTCAGGACAGGGATATGGCTACACCTTC. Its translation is CASSYSGQGYGYTF.